Shown below are 2 T cell receptor beta chains from a single sample sequenced in a study of blood T cell repertoires in COVID-19. Repertoires were generated with immunoSEQ multiplex PCR, while TCRdb's copy carries only in-frame clones and drops some. The table has 180,000 or so clones, roughly 87% seen once. Sequencing was carried out using peripheral blood. These TCRs come from a woman aged 45-65 years with acute or convalescent COVID-19.

The gene calls are TRBV5-1 and TRBJ1-1; D might be TRBD1 (6 bases). Germline CDR1 and CDR2: SGHRS and YFSETQ. V was cut by 1 base and J by 8 bases, with 9 bases left in between. The CDR3 has 12 residues. CDR3 amino acids: CASSLTDREAFF. CDR3 in DNA: TGCGCCAGCAGCTTGACCGACAGGGAAGCTTTCTTT.

This rearrangement joins TRBV9 to TRBJ2-7; D is perhaps TRBD2 (6 bases). Germline V CDR1 and CDR2: SGDLS, YYNGEE. There are 15 residues in the CDR3. The ends were cut back, 4 bases at V and 3 bases at J, with 17 bases in the middle. The CDR3 nucleotides read TGTGCCAGCAGCCAACGCTCCGGGAGCGACTACGAGCAGTACTTC. This translates into CASSQRSGSDYEQYF.